This T cell receptor beta chain appears in the sequencing data of a study of molecular identifiers for immune sequencing clone quantification. Notes on the study in general: Spiked Jurkat TCR RNA originating from one cell could reportedly be identified amid one million naive cells.

The authors built bulk TCR libraries by previously described methods with listed TCR primers. MiXCR was run by TCRdb on the PCR reads, yielding one entry per CDR3 protein. The repertoire includes about 630,000 distinct CDR3 sequences, roughly 25% of them detected once, and around 0.78% sits in the top ten. Naive CD8 T cells, phenotype CD8+CD4-CCR7+CD45RA+, were sorted. This clonotype was observed at least ten times. Its antigen is undetermined. This clonotype was obtained from a human donor in good health. Some libraries in this study had Jurkat cell RNA spiked in. Sequenced input: naive CD8+ T cells from blood, with Jurkat cell RNA spiked in. Subset in this sample: FACS-sorted CD8+CD4-CCR7+CD45RA+ naive T cells.

In DNA form, the CDR3 reads TGTGCCAGCAGTTTAAGCCTAGCGAGTAGCACAGATACGCAGTATTTT. Its protein is CASSLSLASSTDTQYF. This rearrangement joins TRBV12-3 or TRBV12-4 to TRBJ2-3; tentatively, D is TRBD2 (6 bases). CDR3 length: 16 amino acids. V was pared by 2 bases and J by 0 bases, with 12 bases between.